This TCR beta chain was found in a study of blood T cell repertoires in COVID-19. Study-level information: The origin of the acute and convalescent COVID-19 samples was the United States, Italy and Spain.

Trimming cost V 6 bases and J 9 bases, with 21 bases left between them. Germline values: CDR1 MNHEY, CDR2 SVGAGI. The CDR3 loop spans 14 amino acids. Data came from immunoSEQ multiplex PCR; TCRdb stores just in-frame clones and leaves some out. The data show roughly 180,000 clones, about 82% seen once. This clone was picked up a small number of times. Sample: PBMCs or T cells enriched from blood (not recorded which). The chain is built from TRBV6-5 and TRBJ2-7; the D is unclear. This TCR was sampled from a woman in her 30s who had recovered from COVID-19. The CDR3 sequence is CASRSPTATLVQYF. In DNA form, the CDR3 reads TGTGCCAGCAGGAGCCCAACAGCCACGTTAGTGCAGTACTTC.